The 17 T cell receptor beta chains below come from one sample, sequenced in a study of blood T cell repertoires in COVID-19. Profiling relied on immunoSEQ multiplex PCR, and the TCRdb table lists in-frame clones only, not all of them. The table includes 90,000 or so clones, less than 95% detected once. Source material: peripheral blood. The origin of the receptors is a man aged 18 to 29 with COVID-19, enrolled during active disease.

The CDR3, as DNA: TGCGCCAGCAGCTTGTTAAGCGGGAGGACAGATACGCAGTATTTT. Translating gives CASSLLSGRTDTQYF. The V and J genes are TRBV5-1 and TRBJ2-3; 9 bases map to TRBD2. J was trimmed by 3 bases and V by 1 base; bases with no gene match: 3. This CDR3 is 15 amino acids long. The germline CDR1 and CDR2 sequences are SGHRS and YFSETQ.

The chain employs TRBV27 and TRBJ2-3, with D possibly being TRBD2 (5 bases). Germline V CDR1 and CDR2: MNHEY, SMNVEV (reference sequence). The CDR3 has 13 residues. Trimming removed 7 bases from V and 2 bases from J, with 10 bases in between. The CDR3 here is CASTGYDTDTQYF. In nucleotides, the CDR3 is TGTGCCAGCACGGGATATGACACAGATACGCAGTATTTT.

The chain carries TRBV7-2 and TRBJ1-2; D uncertain. Germline V gene data show CDR1 as SGHTA and CDR2 as FQGNSA. This CDR3 has 13 residues. Trimming took 5 bases from V and 4 from J, leaving 11 bases between them. This chain's CDR3 is CASSEQRRYGYTF. In DNA form, the CDR3 reads TGTGCCAGCAGCGAACAGAGACGCTATGGCTACACCTTC.

The CDR3 spells CASSYQGPQHF. The CDR3, as DNA: TGTGCCAGCAGTTACCAGGGGCCCCAGCATTTT. The chain couples TRBV6-2 or TRBV6-3 to TRBJ1-5; possible D gene TRBD1, 5 bases. The germline CDR1 and CDR2 sequences are MNHEY and SVGEGT. The CDR3 has 11 amino acids. With 2 bases removed from V and 9 bases from J, the gap between germline ends came to 5 bases.

In this sample, this clone turned up once. This chain joins TRBV2 and TRBJ1-2, with D possibly TRBD1 on 5 matching bases. The germline CDR1 and CDR2 sequences are SNHLY and FYNNEI. The CDR3 is 13 amino acids. The V end was cut by 1 base, the J end by 3 bases, with 6 bases between. Written as DNA, the CDR3 is TGTGCCAGCAGTGAAGGGGGCCACTATGGCTACACCTTC. As protein: CASSEGGHYGYTF.

The chain employs TRBV11-3 and TRBJ2-5; 12 nucleotides line up with TRBD1. The germline V gene encodes CDR1 SGHNT and CDR2 YENEEA. This CDR3 region has 17 residues. J gave up 5 bases and V 1 base, and 8 bases lay outside the gene matches. The CDR3 spells CASSLGYGTGGGETQYF. For the CDR3, the DNA is TGTGCCAGCAGCTTAGGTTACGGGACAGGGGGCGGGGAGACCCAGTACTTC.

J is TRBJ1-1 and V is TRBV12-3 or TRBV12-4; D is perhaps TRBD1 (6 bases). CDR3 size: 13 residues. The V gene lost 3 bases and the J gene lost 1 base, with 6 bases spanning the gap. The CDR3, as DNA: TGTGCCAGCAGTTTGGGACAGAACACTGAAGCTTTCTTT. Encoded protein: CASSLGQNTEAFF.

This clone occurred once. J is TRBJ2-7 and V is TRBV29-1, with a possible D match to TRBD2 (5 bases). Trimming shortened V by 8 bases and J by 2 bases, and 16 bases separated the two germline ends. CDR1 SQVTM and CDR2 ANQGSEA come from the germline V gene. This CDR3 spans 13 amino acids. CDR3 coding DNA: TGCAGCCCCGATACGGGATATGCCTACGAGCAGTACTTC. Its protein is CSPDTGYAYEQYF.

This rearrangement joins TRBV6-5 to TRBJ1-1, with D unresolved. The germline V and J ends were trimmed by 5 bases and 3 bases, with 13 bases remaining between them. CDR3 length: 14 residues. Germline V gene lookup returns CDR1 MNHEY and CDR2 SVGAGI. The CDR3 region is CASSPRQVDTEAFF. CDR3 bases: TGTGCCAGCAGTCCGAGACAAGTGGACACTGAAGCTTTCTTT.

The V and J genes are TRBV4-3 and TRBJ1-5, with TRBD1 matching 7 bases. Losses at the gene ends were 0 bases for V and 11 bases for J; bases not matched to a gene: 16. Germline V gene lookup returns CDR1 LGHNA and CDR2 YSLEER. The CDR3 is made up of 17 amino acids. CDR3 sequence: CASSQDRVRGGLQAQHF. CDR3 sequence (DNA): TGCGCCAGCAGCCAAGATCGGGTAAGAGGGGGCCTCCAGGCCCAGCATTTT.

The chain has TRBV5-1 and TRBJ1-4; 9 positions match TRBD1. Trimming removed 4 bases from V and 5 bases from J; junction bases left unmatched: 6. This CDR3 comprises 15 residues. Germline CDR1 SGHRS, CDR2 YFSETQ. Written as DNA, the CDR3 is TGCGCCAGCAGCACGGACAGGGGCGGAAATGAAAAACTGTTTTTT. Its translation is CASSTDRGGNEKLFF.

V gene TRBV4-1 combines with J gene TRBJ1-5; unclear D gene. Germline CDR1 is MGHRA and CDR2 is YSYEKL. With 4 bases removed from V and 2 bases from J, the gap between germline ends came to 15 bases. The CDR3 is 16 amino acids. CDR3 residues: CASSPRDYTGNQPQHF. CDR3 coding DNA: TGCGCCAGCAGCCCGCGAGATTATACGGGCAATCAGCCCCAGCATTTT.

J is TRBJ2-1 and V is TRBV30, with 9 bases that match TRBD1. Germline values: CDR1 GTSNPN, CDR2 SVGIG (reference sequence). CDR3 size: 12 residues. The junction had 4 bases not matched to a gene; V was cut back by 3 bases and J by 10 bases. In nucleotides, the CDR3 is TGTGCCTGGAGGCGGGACAGGGTCGAGCAGTTCTTC. It is translated as CAWRRDRVEQFF. Using reference TRBV30 and TRBJ2-1 for the parts outside the CDR3, the full variable domain is SQTIHQWPATLVQPVGSPLSLECTVEGTSNPNLYWYRQAAGRGLQLLFYSVGIGQISSEVPQNLSASRPQDRQFILSSKKLLLSDSGFYLCAWRRDRVEQFFGPGTRLTVL.

CDR3 in DNA: TGTGCCAGCAGCGAACGACAGGTGGGCCTCTACGAGCAGTACTTC. This translates into CASSERQVGLYEQYF. The chain recombines TRBV14 with TRBJ2-7, with D perhaps TRBD1 (6 bases). The CDR3 length is 15 residues. CDR1 is SGHDN, CDR2 FVKESK, per germline. V was shortened by 5 bases and J by 3 bases, with 17 bases between the two germline ends.

This chain connects TRBV11-1 to TRBJ2-7, with D possibly being TRBD1 (5 bases). The germline gives CDR1 SGHAT, CDR2 FQDESV (reference sequence). CDR3 length: 12 amino acids. Trimming took 5 bases from V and 3 from J, leaving 8 bases between them. The CDR3 loop is CASSVQGYEQYF. In DNA, the CDR3 is TGTGCCAGCAGCGTCCAGGGCTACGAGCAGTACTTC. Full variable domain (remainder filled in from reference TRBV11-1 and TRBJ2-7): EAEVAQSPRYKITEKSQAVAFWCDPISGHATLYWYRQILGQGPELLVQFQDESVVDDSQLPKDRFSAERLKGVDSTLKIQPAELGDSAMYLCASSVQGYEQYFGPGTRLTVT.

The chain has TRBV24-1 and TRBJ1-2; TRBD1 agrees at 8 bases. There are 15 residues in the CDR3. The germline gives CDR1 KGHDR, CDR2 SFDVKD. The V segment lost 2 bases and the J segment 4 bases; nucleotides outside the gene matches: 5. The DNA of the CDR3 is TGTGCCACCAGTGATTCCTACGGACAGGGCTATGGCTACACCTTC. Amino acids: CATSDSYGQGYGYTF.

The V gene is TRBV4-1, the J gene TRBJ2-7, with TRBD2 identical over 9 bases. Per the germline V gene, CDR1 is MGHRA and CDR2 is YSYEKL. CDR3 size: 16 residues. Losses at the gene ends were 1 base for V and 7 bases for J; bases not matched to a gene: 11. CDR3 protein: CASSQALLAGVGEQYF. The DNA for the CDR3 is TGCGCCAGCAGCCAAGCCTTATTAGCGGGAGTAGGAGAGCAGTACTTC.